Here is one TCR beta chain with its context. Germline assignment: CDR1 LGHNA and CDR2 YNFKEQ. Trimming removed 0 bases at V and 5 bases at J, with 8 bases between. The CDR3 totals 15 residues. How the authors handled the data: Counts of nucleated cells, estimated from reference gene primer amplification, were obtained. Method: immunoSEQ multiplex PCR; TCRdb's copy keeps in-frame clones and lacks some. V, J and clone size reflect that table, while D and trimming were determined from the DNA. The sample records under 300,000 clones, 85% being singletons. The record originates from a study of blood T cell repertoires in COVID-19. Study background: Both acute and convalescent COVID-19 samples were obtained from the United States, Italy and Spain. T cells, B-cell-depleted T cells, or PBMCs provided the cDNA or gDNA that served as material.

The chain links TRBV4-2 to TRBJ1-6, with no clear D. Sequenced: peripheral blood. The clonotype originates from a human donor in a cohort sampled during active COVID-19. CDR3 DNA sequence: TGTGCCAGCAGCCAAGAAGAGCGTAATAATTCACCCCTCCACTTT. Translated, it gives CASSQEERNNSPLHF.